This T cell receptor beta chain appears in the sequencing data of a study of blood T cells in healthy people across ages. Primers used in a second PCR of roughly 6 to 11 cycles were a sample-barcoded 5' primer and a J-beta primer mix. From the 5' RACE reads, TCRdb called clonotypes with MiXCR, one entry per CDR3 protein. Of 1.8 million or so distinct CDR3 sequences listed, roughly two fifths are singletons. About this clonotype itself: This may stem from a read error, because a much larger clone lies one nucleotide away.

CDR1 is SQVTM, CDR2 ANQGSEA, per germline. This CDR3 is 13 amino acids long. The chain combines TRBV29-1 with TRBJ2-1; 7 nucleotides line up with TRBD1. The sequenced sample was blood. The clonotype originates from a human donor in good health. The CDR3 spells CSVVGTGVYEQDF. The CDR3 nucleotides are TGCAGCGTTGTCGGAACAGGGGTTTACGAGCAGGACTTC.